This TCR beta chain originates from a study of human T cells and chemical hapten exposure. Study conclusions and caveats: Expanded TCR sets contained significantly more large CDR3 similarity clusters than controls. There was a positive correlation between PT1 expanded TCR counts and patch test score.

Noted time point: patch test 1, 2 weeks after DPC sensitization. Treatment: therapeutic diphenylcyclopropenone sensitization with weekly scalp DPC. The study's library attached unique molecular identifiers to single cDNA molecules. One entry per CDR3 protein results from TCRdb running MiXCR on the RACE reads. The sample has about 74,000 distinct CDR3 sequences; more than 30% are singletons. Regarding this clonotype: The antigen is undetermined.

Between the trimmed V and J ends, which lost 5 bases and 7 bases, there was a span of 18 bases. CDR1 and CDR2 (germline): MDHEN, SYDVKM. The CDR3 is 16 amino acids. The source material was whole blood, sampled in connection with sensitization to the hapten diphenylcyclopropenone (DPC). This chain uses TRBV28 with TRBJ1-6; possible D gene TRBD1, 5 bases. The receptor's source is a man aged 35 to 55 with alopecia areata. Some clones in this sample may be carry-over from other donors' samples. DNA for the CDR3: TGTGCCAGCAGTGGGGGGGGGGTTGTCTTCAATTCACCCCTCCACTTT. Translating gives CASSGGGVVFNSPLHF.